Each of the 2 T cell receptor beta chains below was sequenced from the same sample in a study of cytomegalovirus exposure and HLA in healthy donors. The PCR employed 60 Vbeta primers together with 13 Jbeta primers. Measured with immunoSEQ multiplex PCR; TCRdb has only the in-frame clones, and not every one. Of approximately 150,000 clones listed, under 85% are singletons. The sample was PBMCs. Every receptor here comes from a man in his late teens or twenties in good health and CMV-seronegative.

The chain combines TRBV6-6 with TRBJ2-5, with D perhaps matching TRBD1 (6 bases). The end of the DNA aligns better with TRBJ2-7, so the J call may be wrong. Per the germline V gene, CDR1 is MNHNY and CDR2 is SVGAGI (reference sequence). The CDR3 length is 15 residues. The CDR3 DNA reads TGTGCCAGCAGGTCTACAGGGTTGAGGTTGGACGAGCAGTACTTC. Amino acids: CASRSTGLRLDEQYF.

The chain has TRBV5-1 and TRBJ1-5; D not resolved. The CDR3 extends over 14 amino acids. V was cut by 2 bases and J by 6 bases, with 12 bases left in between. Germline V gene lookup returns CDR1 SGHRS and CDR2 YFSETQ. CDR3 protein: CASSFGFGVQPQHF. In nucleotides, the CDR3 is TGCGCCAGCAGCTTCGGTTTTGGTGTTCAGCCCCAGCATTTT.